This TCR beta chain was observed in a study of blood T cell repertoires in COVID-19. The CDR3 length is 19 residues. Looked up from germline, CDR1 is GTSNPN and CDR2 is SVGIG (reference sequence). V trimming: 0 bases; J trimming: 0 bases; junction bases outside the gene matches: 11. TCRdb's table, derived via immunoSEQ multiplex PCR, lists solely in-frame clones and lacks some. The sample shows fewer than 150,000 clones, about 87% of them seen only once. This TCR derives from a woman in her thirties or forties with acute or convalescent COVID-19. The sequencing sample was made of peripheral blood. V gene TRBV30 combines with J gene TRBJ2-1; TRBD2 aligns across 10 bases. In nucleotides, the CDR3 is TGTGCCTGGAGTGTACTGGGGAGCGGGAGGGCCAGCTCCTACAATGAGCAGTTCTTC. The encoded protein is CAWSVLGSGRASSYNEQFF.